Below, 2 T cell receptor beta chains from the same sample are listed, as sequenced in a study of blood T cell repertoires in COVID-19. Some clones are missing from TCRdb's copy, which holds only in-frame ones; the method was immunoSEQ multiplex PCR. The top ten hold approximately 5% of the sample, which has about 75,000 clones, approximately 79% seen once. What was sequenced was peripheral blood. Every receptor here comes from a woman older than 75 with active or convalescent COVID-19.

The genes are TRBV3-1 (or the pseudogene TRBV3-2) and TRBJ1-4; D call uncertain. The CDR3 is 18 amino acids. Germline CDR1 LGHDT, CDR2 YNNKEL (reference sequence). Between the trimmed V and J ends, which lost 2 bases and 4 bases, there was a span of 20 bases. The DNA of the CDR3 is TGTGCCAGCAGCCAATCTCGGCTCCGAGGGTCTATTAATGAAAAACTGTTTTTT. Amino acids: CASSQSRLRGSINEKLFF.

V is TRBV28 and J is TRBJ2-5, with 7 positions matching TRBD1. V gave up 4 bases and J gave up 3 bases; unmatched junction bases: 5. CDR3 size: 14 residues. In germline, CDR1 is MDHEN, CDR2 SYDVKM. CDR3 sequence (DNA): TGTGCCAGCAGTTGGTGGGGACAGAAAGAGACCCAGTACTTC. Translation gives CASSWWGQKETQYF.